Described below is a single TCR beta chain sequence and its context. Its antigen remains unidentified. This sample stems from a study of T cell responses to AZD1222 COVID-19 vaccine. The protocol was immunoSEQ multiplex PCR, while the TCRdb copy is restricted to in-frame clones and leaves out a portion. The table has about 150,000 clones, more than 75% seen once. The V and J ends lost 0 bases and 7 bases respectively, with 19 bases between them. This CDR3 contains 16 residues. In germline, CDR1 is LGHDT, CDR2 YNNKEL (reference sequence). Study-level results: Repertoires were obtained only post-peak T cell response. Spike-specific TCRs gained breadth and depth after people received two AZD1222 doses. Donors, mostly white British, included more females; clonal diversity was possibly underestimated. At study baseline, merely roughly 6 AZD1222 recipients were seropositive.

The material sequenced was peripheral blood, taken on day 0 of AZD1222 vaccination. The receptor was derived from an adult in good health. The chain couples TRBV3-1 (or the pseudogene TRBV3-2) to TRBJ2-7; unclear D gene. CDR3 in amino acids: CASSQDYGFLDWEQYF. The CDR3 nucleotides read TGTGCCAGCAGCCAAGATTACGGGTTTTTGGATTGGGAGCAGTACTTC.